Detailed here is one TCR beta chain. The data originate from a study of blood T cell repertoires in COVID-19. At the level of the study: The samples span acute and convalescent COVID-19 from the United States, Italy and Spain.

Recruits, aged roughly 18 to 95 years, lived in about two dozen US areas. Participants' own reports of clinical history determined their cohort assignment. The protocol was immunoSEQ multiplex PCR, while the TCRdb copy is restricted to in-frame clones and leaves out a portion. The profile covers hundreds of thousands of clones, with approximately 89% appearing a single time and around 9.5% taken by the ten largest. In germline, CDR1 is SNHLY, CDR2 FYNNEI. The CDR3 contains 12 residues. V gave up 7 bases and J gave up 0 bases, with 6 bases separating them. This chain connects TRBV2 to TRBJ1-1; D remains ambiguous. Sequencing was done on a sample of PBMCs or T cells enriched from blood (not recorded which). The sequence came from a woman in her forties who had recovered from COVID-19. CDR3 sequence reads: CASKRMNTEAFF. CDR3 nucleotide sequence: TGTGCCAGCAAGAGGATGAACACTGAAGCTTTCTTT. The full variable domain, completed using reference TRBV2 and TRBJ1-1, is EPEVTQTPSHQVTQMGQEVILRCVPISNHLYFYWYRQILGQKVEFLVSFYNNEISEKSEIFDDQFSVERPDGSNFTLKIRSTKLEDSAMYFCASKRMNTEAFFGQGTRLTVV.